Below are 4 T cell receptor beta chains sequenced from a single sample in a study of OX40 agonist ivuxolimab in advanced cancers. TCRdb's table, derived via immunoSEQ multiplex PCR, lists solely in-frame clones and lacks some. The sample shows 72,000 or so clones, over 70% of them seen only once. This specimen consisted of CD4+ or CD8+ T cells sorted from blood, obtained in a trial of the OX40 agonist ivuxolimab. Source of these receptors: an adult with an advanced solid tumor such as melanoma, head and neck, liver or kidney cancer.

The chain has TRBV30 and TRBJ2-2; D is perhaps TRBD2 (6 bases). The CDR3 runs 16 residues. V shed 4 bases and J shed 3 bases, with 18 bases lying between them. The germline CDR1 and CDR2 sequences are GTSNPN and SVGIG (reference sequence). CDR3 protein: CAWKRDWDVYTGELFF. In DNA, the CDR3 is TGTGCCTGGAAACGGGACTGGGACGTCTACACCGGGGAGCTGTTTTTT.

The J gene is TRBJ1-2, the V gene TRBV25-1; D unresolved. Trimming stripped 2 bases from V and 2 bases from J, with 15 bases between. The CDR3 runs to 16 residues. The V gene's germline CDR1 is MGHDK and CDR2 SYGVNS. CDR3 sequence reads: CASSEREGLPNYGYTF. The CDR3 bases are TGTGCCAGCAGTGAACGGGAAGGACTTCCCAACTATGGCTACACCTTC.

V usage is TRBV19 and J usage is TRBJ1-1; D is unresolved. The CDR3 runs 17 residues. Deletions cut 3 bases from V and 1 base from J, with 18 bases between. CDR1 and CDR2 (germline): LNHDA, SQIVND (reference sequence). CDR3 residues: CASSIDPAEQRNTEAFF. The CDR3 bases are TGTGCCAGTAGTATTGATCCCGCAGAGCAAAGGAACACTGAAGCTTTCTTT.

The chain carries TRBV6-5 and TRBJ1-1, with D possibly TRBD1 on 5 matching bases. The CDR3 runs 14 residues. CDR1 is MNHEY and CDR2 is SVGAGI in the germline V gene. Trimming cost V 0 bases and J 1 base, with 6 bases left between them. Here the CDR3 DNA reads TGTGCCAGCAGTTACTCCGACAGGAACACTGAAGCTTTCTTT. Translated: CASSYSDRNTEAFF.